A single sample is the source of the 10 T cell receptor beta chains below, sequenced in a study of shared clonotypes between healthy human individuals. Generated by immunoSEQ multiplex PCR, the TCRdb table keeps only in-frame clones and is missing some. The sample consists of 190,000 or so clones, over 50% of them appearing once. The material sequenced was memory CD4+ T cells sorted from blood. Subset in this sample: CD45RA-negative fraction. The receptors derive from a man aged 25 to 40 in good health.

The rearrangement joins TRBV7-9 to TRBJ1-5; the D gene is possibly TRBD1 (5 bases). The CDR3 runs 15 residues. Trimming removed 6 bases from V and 4 bases from J, with 16 bases in between. Germline CDR1 and CDR2: SEHNR and FQNEAQ (reference sequence). The CDR3 loop reads CASREDGWGNQPQHF. The CDR3 DNA reads TGTGCCAGCAGGGAGGACGGGTGGGGGAATCAGCCCCAGCATTTT.

The chain couples TRBV5-5 to TRBJ1-3, with D uncertain. Germline V gene data show CDR1 as SGHKS and CDR2 as YYEKEE (reference sequence). This CDR3 contains 16 residues. The V end lost 0 bases, the J end lost 0 bases, and 10 bases lay between the germline ends. CDR3 region: CASSLGQPISGNTIYF. The CDR3 region has the DNA TGTGCCAGCAGCTTGGGACAACCCATCTCTGGAAACACCATATATTTT.

This clone turned up a few times. The V gene is TRBV11-2, the J gene TRBJ1-4, with D possibly being TRBD1 (5 bases). The germline V gene encodes CDR1 SGHAT and CDR2 FQNNGV. Trimming removed 4 bases at V and 10 bases at J, with 13 bases between. The CDR3 covers 13 residues. This chain's CDR3 is CASSWGRGGKLFF. CDR3 DNA sequence: TGTGCCAGCAGCTGGGGACGCGGGGGAAAACTGTTTTTT.

This clone has just a few counts. The rearrangement joins TRBV13 to TRBJ2-2, with D possibly TRBD2 on 5 matching bases. The CDR3 spans 14 residues. CDR1 and CDR2 from the germline V gene are PRHDT and FYEKMQ (reference sequence). V was pared by 4 bases and J by 7 bases, with 13 bases between. CDR3 coding DNA: TGTGCCAGCAGCTCAAGAATAGAGGGCGGGGAGCTGTTTTTT. It encodes CASSSRIEGGELFF.

The gene calls are TRBV5-5 and TRBJ1-3; tentative D call: TRBD1 (5 bases). The germline gives CDR1 SGHKS, CDR2 YYEKEE (reference sequence). Trimming removed 4 bases from V and 0 bases from J, with 17 bases in between. The CDR3 runs to 17 residues. The CDR3 here is CASSIDGQVSSGNTIYF. CDR3 nucleotides: TGTGCCAGCAGCATTGACGGACAAGTTAGCTCTGGAAACACCATATATTTT.

The rearrangement joins TRBV2 to TRBJ1-1, with no clear D. Germline V gives CDR1 SNHLY, CDR2 FYNNEI. There are 13 residues in the CDR3. V dropped 2 bases and J dropped 2 bases, with 6 bases sitting between them. CDR3 loop: CASSETPNTEAFF. The CDR3 coding sequence is TGTGCCAGCAGTGAAACGCCCAACACTGAAGCTTTCTTT.

CDR3 protein: CASSESGSGTEQYF. Written as DNA, the CDR3 is TGCGCCAGCAGTGAGAGCGGGAGTGGTACCGAGCAGTACTTC. The rearrangement links TRBV10-1 to TRBJ2-7, with 8 bases identical to TRBD2. The CDR3 has 14 amino acids. The germline CDR1 and CDR2 sequences are WNHNN and SYGVQD (reference sequence). With V trimmed by 2 bases and J by 6 bases, 6 bases remained unmatched.

V gene TRBV12-2 combines with J gene TRBJ2-3; TRBD2, the table's D call, lacks a check against the DNA. TRBV12-2 is annotated as a pseudogene. The CDR3 has 21 residues. CDR3 sequence reads: CASRLSRSSGSDRGCTDTQYF. The CDR3 bases are TGTGCAAGTCGCTTATCTAGGAGTAGCGGGAGCGACAGAGGTTGCACAGATACGCAGTATTTT.

V usage is TRBV10-1 and J usage is TRBJ2-2, with D possibly TRBD2 on 5 matching bases. This CDR3 contains 13 residues. Looked up from germline, CDR1 is WNHNN and CDR2 is SYGVQD (reference sequence). V was clipped by 11 bases and J by 4 bases, with 14 bases between them. The CDR3 DNA reads TGCGCCGGCTCGGCCGGAGGCACCGGGGAGCTGTTTTTT. Translated: CAGSAGGTGELFF.

The chain has TRBV15 and TRBJ2-7, with 8 bases fitting TRBD1. J was trimmed by 2 bases and V by 3 bases; bases with no gene match: 6. The V gene's germline CDR1 is LNHNV and CDR2 YYDKDF (reference sequence). This CDR3 region has 15 residues. The CDR3 sequence is CATSRYSGGAYEQYF. The CDR3 region has the DNA TGTGCCACCAGCAGGTACTCAGGGGGCGCCTACGAGCAGTACTTC.